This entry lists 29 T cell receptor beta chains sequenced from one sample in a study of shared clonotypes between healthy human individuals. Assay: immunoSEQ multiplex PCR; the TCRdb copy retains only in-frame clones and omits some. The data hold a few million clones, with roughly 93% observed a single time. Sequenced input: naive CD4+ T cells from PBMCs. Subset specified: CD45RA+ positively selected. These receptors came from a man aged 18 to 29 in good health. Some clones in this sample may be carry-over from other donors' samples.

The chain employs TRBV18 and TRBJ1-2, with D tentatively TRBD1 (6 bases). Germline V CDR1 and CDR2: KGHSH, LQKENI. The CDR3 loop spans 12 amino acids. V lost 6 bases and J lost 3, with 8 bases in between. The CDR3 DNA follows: TGTGCCAGCTCTAAGGGGGACTATGGCTACACCTTC. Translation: CASSKGDYGYTF. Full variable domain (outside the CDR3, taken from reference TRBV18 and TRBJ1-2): NAGVMQNPRHLVRRRGQEARLRCSPMKGHSHVYWYRQLPEEGLKFMVYLQKENIIDESGMPKERFSAEFPKEGPSILRIQQVVRGDSAAYFCASSKGDYGYTFGSGTRLTVV.

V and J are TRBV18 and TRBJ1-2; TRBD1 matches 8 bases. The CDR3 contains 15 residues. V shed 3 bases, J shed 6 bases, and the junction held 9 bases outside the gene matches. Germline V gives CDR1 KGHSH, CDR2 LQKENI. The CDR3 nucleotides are TGTGCCAGCTCACCTTCAGCCGGGACAGGACATGGCTACACCTTC. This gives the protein CASSPSAGTGHGYTF.

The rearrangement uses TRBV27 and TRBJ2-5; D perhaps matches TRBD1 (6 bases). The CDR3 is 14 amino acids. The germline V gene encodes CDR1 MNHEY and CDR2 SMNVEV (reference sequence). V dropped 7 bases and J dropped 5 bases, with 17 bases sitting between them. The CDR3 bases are TGTGCCAGCAAATCCCCCAGGGGTGGTGAGACCCAGTACTTC. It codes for CASKSPRGGETQYF.

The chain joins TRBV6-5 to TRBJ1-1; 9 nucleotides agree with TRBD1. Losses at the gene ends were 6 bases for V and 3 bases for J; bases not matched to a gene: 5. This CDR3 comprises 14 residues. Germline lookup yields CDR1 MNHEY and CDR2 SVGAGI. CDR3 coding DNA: TGTGCCAGCAGCCGAAGGACAGGGGACACTGAAGCTTTCTTT. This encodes CASSRRTGDTEAFF.

The CDR3 region has the DNA TGTGCCCGTCAGCCTAGGGGGGGCACAGATACGCAGTATTTT. Translation: CARQPRGGTDTQYF. The chain employs TRBV30 and TRBJ2-3, with D perhaps matching TRBD1 or TRBD2 (6 bases each). Per the germline V gene, CDR1 is GTSNPN and CDR2 is SVGIG (reference sequence). This CDR3 contains 14 residues. V dropped 8 bases and J dropped 1 base, with 16 bases sitting between them.

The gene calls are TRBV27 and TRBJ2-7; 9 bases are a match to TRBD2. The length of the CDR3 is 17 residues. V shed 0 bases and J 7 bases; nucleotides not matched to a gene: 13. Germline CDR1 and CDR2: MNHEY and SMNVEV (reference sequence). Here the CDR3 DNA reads TGTGCCAGCAGTTTATCGAGGGCGGGAGGGCCACCGGTGGAGCAGTACTTC. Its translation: CASSLSRAGGPPVEQYF.

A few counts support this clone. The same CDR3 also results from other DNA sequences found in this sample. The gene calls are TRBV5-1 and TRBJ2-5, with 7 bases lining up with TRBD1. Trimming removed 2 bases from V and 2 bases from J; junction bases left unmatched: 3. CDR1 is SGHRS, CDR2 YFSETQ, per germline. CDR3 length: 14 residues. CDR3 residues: CASSLDRVQETQYF. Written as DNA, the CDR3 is TGCGCCAGCAGCTTAGACAGGGTACAAGAGACCCAGTACTTC.

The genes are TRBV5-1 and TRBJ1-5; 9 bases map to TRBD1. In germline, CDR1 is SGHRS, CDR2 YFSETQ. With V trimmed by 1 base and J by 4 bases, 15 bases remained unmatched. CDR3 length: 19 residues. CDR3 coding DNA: TGCGCCAGCAGCTTGTCACTAGGACAGGGGTTTCTCTTGAATCAGCCCCAGCATTTT. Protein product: CASSLSLGQGFLLNQPQHF.

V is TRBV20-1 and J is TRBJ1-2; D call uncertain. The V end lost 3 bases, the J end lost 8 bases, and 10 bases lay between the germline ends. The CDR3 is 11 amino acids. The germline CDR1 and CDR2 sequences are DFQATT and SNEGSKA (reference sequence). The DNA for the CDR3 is TGCAGTGCTAGCACGGTGGGGGGCTACACCTTC. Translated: CSASTVGGYTF.

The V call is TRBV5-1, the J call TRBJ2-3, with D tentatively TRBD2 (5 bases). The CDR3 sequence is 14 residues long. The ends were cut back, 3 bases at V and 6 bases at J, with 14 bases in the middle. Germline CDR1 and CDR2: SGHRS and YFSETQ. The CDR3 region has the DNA TGCGCCAGCAGCTCCTCTCCACCGGGGGATACGCAGTATTTT. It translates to CASSSSPPGDTQYF.

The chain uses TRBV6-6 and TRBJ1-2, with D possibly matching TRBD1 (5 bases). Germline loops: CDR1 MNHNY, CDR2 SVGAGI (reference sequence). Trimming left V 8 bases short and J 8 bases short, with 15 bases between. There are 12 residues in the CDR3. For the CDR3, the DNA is TGTGCCAGCCACAGGTTGGGCCAGGGCTACACCTTC. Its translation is CASHRLGQGYTF.

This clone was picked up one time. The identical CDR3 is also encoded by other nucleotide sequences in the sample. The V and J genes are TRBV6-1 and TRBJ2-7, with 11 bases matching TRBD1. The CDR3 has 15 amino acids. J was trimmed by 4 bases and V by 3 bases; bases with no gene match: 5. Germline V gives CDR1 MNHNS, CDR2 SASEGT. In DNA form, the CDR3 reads TGTGCCAGCAGTGACCCGGGACAGGGGGTGTACGAGCAGTACTTC. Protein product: CASSDPGQGVYEQYF.

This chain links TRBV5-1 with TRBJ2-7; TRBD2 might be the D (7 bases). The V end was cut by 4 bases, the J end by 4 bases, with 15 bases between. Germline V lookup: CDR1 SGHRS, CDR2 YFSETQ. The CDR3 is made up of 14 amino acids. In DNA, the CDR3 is TGCGCCAGCAGCCCGACCGCGGGGGCTTACGAGCAGTACTTC. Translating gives CASSPTAGAYEQYF.

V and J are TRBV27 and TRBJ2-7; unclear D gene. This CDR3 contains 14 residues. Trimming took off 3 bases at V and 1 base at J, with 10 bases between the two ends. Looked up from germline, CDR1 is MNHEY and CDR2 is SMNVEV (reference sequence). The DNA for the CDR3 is TGTGCCAGCAGTTTCCTCGGAGAGTCCTACGAGCAGTACTTC. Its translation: CASSFLGESYEQYF.

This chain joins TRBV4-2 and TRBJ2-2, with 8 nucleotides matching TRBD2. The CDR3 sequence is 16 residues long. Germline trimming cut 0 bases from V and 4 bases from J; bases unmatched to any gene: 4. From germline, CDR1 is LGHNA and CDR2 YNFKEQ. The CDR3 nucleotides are TGTGCCAGCAGCCAAGACGACGGGAGGGCCACCGGGGAGCTGTTTTTT. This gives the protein CASSQDDGRATGELFF.

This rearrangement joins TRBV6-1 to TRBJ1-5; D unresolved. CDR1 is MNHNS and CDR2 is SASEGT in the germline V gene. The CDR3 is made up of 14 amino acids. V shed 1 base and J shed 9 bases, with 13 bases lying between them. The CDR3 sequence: CASSEVNSPGPQHF. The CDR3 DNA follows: TGTGCCAGCAGTGAAGTAAATTCGCCAGGGCCCCAGCATTTT.

The CDR3 DNA sequence: TGTGCCTGGAGCAAGGATAAGGGGTCCTACAATGAGCAGTTCTTC. It yields the protein CAWSKDKGSYNEQFF. This sequence joins TRBV30 and TRBJ2-1; perhaps TRBD1 as D (5 bases). The V and J ends lost 3 bases and 1 base respectively, with 13 bases between them. Germline CDR1 is GTSNPN and CDR2 is SVGIG (reference sequence). The CDR3 sequence is 15 residues long.

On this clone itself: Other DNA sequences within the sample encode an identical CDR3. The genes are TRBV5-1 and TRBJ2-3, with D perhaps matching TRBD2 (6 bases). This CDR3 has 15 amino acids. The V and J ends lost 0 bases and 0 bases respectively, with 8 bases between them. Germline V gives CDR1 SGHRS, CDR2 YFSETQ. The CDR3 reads CASSLDGTSTDTQYF. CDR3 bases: TGCGCCAGCAGCTTGGATGGGACTAGCACAGATACGCAGTATTTT.

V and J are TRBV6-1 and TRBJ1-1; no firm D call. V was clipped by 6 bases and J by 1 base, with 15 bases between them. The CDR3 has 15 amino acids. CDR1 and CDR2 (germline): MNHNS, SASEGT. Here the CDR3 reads CASRAVRPQNTEAFF. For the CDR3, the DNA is TGTGCCAGCAGGGCCGTGAGACCGCAGAACACTGAAGCTTTCTTT.

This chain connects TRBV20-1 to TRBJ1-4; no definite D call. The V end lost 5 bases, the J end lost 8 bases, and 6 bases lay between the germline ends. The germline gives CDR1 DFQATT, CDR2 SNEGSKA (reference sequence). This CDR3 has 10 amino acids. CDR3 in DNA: TGCAGTGCTGAACAGGAAAAACTGTTTTTT. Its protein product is CSAEQEKLFF.

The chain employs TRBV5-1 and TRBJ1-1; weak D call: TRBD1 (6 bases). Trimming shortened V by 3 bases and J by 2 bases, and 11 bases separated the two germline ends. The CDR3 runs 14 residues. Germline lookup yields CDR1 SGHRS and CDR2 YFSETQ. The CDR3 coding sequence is TGCGCCAGCAGCTCTCAACAGGGAAACACTGAAGCTTTCTTT. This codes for CASSSQQGNTEAFF.

The CDR3 DNA reads TGTGCCAGCAGTGAACTGGACCGGGACAGCGGGGAGCTGTTTTTT. It is translated as CASSELDRDSGELFF. The V and J genes are TRBV25-1 and TRBJ2-2, with 7 bases lining up with TRBD1. Trimming removed 2 bases from V and 7 bases from J; junction bases left unmatched: 7. Germline values: CDR1 MGHDK, CDR2 SYGVNS. The CDR3 runs 15 residues.

Here the CDR3 DNA reads TGTGCCAGTCGGGACCTCTCTGGAAACACCATATATTTT. It translates to CASRDLSGNTIYF. The chain is built from TRBV6-1 and TRBJ1-3; D perhaps matches TRBD1 (5 bases). Germline assignment: CDR1 MNHNS and CDR2 SASEGT. The CDR3 is 13 residues long. V lost 9 bases to trimming and J lost 0 bases, with 9 bases between them.

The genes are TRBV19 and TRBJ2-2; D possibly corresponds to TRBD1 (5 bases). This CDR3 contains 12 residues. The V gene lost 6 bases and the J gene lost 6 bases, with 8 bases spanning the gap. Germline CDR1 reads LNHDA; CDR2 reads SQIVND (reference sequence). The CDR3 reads CASRQGPGELFF. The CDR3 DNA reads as TGTGCCAGTAGGCAGGGTCCCGGGGAGCTGTTTTTT.

The CDR3 region is CASRRPTGRYEQYF. In DNA form, the CDR3 reads TGTGCCAGCAGGCGCCCCACAGGGAGGTACGAGCAGTACTTC. V usage is TRBV28 and J usage is TRBJ2-7, with D perhaps matching TRBD1 or TRBD2 (6 bases each). V lost 6 bases to trimming and J lost 4 bases, with 16 bases between them. CDR3 size: 14 residues. Germline CDR1 and CDR2: MDHEN and SYDVKM.

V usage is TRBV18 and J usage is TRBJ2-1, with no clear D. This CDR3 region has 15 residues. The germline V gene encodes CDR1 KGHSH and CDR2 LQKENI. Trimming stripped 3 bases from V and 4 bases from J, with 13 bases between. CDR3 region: CASSPGFGIYNEQFF. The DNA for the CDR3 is TGTGCCAGCTCACCCGGGTTCGGCATTTACAATGAGCAGTTCTTC.

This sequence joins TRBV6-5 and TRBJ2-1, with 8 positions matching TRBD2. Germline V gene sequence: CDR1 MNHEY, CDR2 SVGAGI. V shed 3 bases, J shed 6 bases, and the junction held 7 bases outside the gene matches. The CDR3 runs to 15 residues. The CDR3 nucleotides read TGTGCCAGCAGTTATCCGTTAACTAGCGGCAATGAGCAGTTCTTC. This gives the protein CASSYPLTSGNEQFF.

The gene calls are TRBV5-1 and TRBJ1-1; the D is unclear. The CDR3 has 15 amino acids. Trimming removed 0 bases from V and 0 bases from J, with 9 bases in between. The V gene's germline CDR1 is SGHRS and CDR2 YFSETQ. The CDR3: CASSLDGLMNTEAFF. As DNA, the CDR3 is TGCGCCAGCAGCTTGGATGGACTGATGAACACTGAAGCTTTCTTT.

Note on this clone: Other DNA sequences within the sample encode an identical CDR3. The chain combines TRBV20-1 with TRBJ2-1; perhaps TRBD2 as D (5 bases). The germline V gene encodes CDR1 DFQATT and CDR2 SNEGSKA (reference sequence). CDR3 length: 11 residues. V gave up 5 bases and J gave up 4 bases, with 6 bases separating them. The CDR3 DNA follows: TGCAGTGCTCCGGGGTACAATGAGCAGTTCTTC. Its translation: CSAPGYNEQFF.